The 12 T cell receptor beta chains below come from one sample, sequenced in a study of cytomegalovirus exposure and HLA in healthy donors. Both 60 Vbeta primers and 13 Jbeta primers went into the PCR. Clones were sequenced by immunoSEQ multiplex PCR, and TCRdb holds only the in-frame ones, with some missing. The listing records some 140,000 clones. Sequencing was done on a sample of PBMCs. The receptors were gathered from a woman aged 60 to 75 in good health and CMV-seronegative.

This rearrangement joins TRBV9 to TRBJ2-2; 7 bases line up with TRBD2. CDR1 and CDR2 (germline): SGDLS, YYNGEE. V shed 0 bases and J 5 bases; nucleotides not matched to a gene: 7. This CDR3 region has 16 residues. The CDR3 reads CASSVADLAATGELFF. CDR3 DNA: TGTGCCAGCAGCGTAGCTGACCTAGCGGCTACCGGGGAGCTGTTTTTT.

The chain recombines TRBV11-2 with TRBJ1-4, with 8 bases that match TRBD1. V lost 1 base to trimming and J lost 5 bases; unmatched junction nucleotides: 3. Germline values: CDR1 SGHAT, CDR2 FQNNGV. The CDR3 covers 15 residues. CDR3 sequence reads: CASSLVTGGNEKLFF. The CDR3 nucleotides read TGTGCCAGCAGCTTAGTTACAGGGGGAAATGAAAAACTGTTTTTT.

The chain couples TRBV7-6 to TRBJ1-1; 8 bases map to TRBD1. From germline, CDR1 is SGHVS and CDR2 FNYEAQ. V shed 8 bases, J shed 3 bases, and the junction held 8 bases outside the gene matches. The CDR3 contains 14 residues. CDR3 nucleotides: TGTGCCAGCCAAAGACAGGGGACCGACACTGAAGCTTTCTTT. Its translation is CASQRQGTDTEAFF.

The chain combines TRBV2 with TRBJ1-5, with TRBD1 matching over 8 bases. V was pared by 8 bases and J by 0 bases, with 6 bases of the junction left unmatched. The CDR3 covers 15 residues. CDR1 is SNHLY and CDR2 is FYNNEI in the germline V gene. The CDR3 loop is CASHRDRNSNQPQHF. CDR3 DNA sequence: TGTGCCAGCCACCGGGACAGGAATAGCAATCAGCCCCAGCATTTT.

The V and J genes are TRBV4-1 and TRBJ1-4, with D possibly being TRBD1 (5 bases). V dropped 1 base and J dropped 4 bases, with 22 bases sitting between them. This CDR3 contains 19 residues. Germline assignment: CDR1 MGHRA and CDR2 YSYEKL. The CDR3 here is CASSQVRTLLRGGNEKLFF. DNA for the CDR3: TGCGCCAGCAGCCAAGTTCGGACCCTACTCCGGGGGGGTAATGAAAAACTGTTTTTT.

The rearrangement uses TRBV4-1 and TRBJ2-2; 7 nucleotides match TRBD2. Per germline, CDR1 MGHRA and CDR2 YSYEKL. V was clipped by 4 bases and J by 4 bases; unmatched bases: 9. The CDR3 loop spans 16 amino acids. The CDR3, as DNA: TGCGCCAGCAGCCCCCCCCCTGGGGGGGGCACCGGGGAGCTGTTTTTT. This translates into CASSPPPGGGTGELFF.

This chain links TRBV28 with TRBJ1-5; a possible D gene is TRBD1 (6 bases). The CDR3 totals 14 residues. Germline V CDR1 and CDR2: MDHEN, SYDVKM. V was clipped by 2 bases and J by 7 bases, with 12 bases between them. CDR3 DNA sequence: TGTGCCAGCAGTTTAGAGCAGGGGACGCAGCCCCAGCATTTT. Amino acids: CASSLEQGTQPQHF.

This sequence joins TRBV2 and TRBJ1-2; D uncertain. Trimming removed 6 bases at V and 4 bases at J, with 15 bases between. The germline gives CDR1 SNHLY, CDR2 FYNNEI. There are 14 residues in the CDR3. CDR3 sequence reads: CASRPGIGGYGYTF. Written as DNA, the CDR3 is TGTGCCAGCAGGCCGGGAATAGGTGGCTATGGCTACACCTTC.

CDR3 region: CASSPAGGPSNQPQHF. The DNA for the CDR3 is TGTGCCAGCAGCCCCGCCGGGGGGCCGAGCAATCAGCCCCAGCATTTT. The chain is built from TRBV7-6 and TRBJ1-5; a weak D match, TRBD1 (6 bases). This CDR3 has 16 residues. Trimming took off 5 bases at V and 1 base at J, with 15 bases between the two ends. The V gene's germline CDR1 is SGHVS and CDR2 FNYEAQ.

CDR3 nucleotides: TGCGCCAGCAGCCCGGACAGGGGCTCCTACGAGCAGTACTTC. Its translation: CASSPDRGSYEQYF. The chain combines TRBV4-1 with TRBJ2-7; 9 bases agree with TRBD1. V gave up 4 bases and J gave up 0 bases; unmatched junction bases: 1. This CDR3 comprises 14 residues. Germline CDR1 MGHRA, CDR2 YSYEKL.

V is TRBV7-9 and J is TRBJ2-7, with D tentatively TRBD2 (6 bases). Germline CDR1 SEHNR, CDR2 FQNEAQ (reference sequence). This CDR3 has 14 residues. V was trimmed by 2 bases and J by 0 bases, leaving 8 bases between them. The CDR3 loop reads CASSLLASSYEQYF. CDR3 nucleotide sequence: TGTGCCAGCAGCTTACTAGCGAGCTCCTACGAGCAGTACTTC.

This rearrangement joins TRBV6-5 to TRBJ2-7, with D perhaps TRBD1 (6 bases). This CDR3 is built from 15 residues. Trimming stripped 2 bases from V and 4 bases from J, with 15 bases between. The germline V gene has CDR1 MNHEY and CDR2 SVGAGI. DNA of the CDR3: TGTGCCAGCAGTTACCACATCGGGACAAAATACGAGCAGTACTTC. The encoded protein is CASSYHIGTKYEQYF.